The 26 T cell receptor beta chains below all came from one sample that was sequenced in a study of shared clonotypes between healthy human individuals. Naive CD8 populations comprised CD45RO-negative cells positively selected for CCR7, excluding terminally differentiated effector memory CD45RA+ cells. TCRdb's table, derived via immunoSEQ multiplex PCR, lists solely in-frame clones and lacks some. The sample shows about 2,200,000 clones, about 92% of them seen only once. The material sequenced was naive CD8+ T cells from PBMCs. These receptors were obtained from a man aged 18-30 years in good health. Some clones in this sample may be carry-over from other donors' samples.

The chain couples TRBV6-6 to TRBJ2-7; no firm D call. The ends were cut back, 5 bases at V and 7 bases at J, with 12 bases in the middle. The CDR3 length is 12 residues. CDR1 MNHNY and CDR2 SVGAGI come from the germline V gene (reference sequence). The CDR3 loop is CASSPFYPEQYF. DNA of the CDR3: TGTGCCAGCAGTCCATTTTACCCAGAGCAGTACTTC.

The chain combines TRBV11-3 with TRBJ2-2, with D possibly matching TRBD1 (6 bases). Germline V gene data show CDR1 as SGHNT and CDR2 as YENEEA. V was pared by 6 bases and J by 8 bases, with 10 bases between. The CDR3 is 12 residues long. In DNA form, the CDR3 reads TGTGCCAGCAGTTCCGGGACAGGGGAGCTGTTTTTT. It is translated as CASSSGTGELFF. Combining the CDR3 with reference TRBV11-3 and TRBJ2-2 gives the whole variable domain EAGVVQSPRYKIIEKKQPVAFWCNPISGHNTLYWYLQNLGQGPELLIRYENEEAVDDSQLPKDRFSAERLKGVDSTLKIQPAELGDSAVYLCASSSGTGELFFGEGSRLTVL.

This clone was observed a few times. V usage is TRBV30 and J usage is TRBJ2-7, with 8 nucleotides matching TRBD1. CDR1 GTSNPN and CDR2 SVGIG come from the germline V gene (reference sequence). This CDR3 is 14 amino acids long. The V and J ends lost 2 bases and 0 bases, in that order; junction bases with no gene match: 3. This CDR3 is CAWSFRGPSYEQYF. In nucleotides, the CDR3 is TGTGCCTGGAGTTTCAGGGGGCCCTCCTACGAGCAGTACTTC.

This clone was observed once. The CDR3 here is CASSWGGVGTEAFF. The CDR3 DNA is TGTGCCAGCAGCTGGGGAGGGGTTGGGACTGAAGCTTTCTTT. The chain uses TRBV5-5 and TRBJ1-1; TRBD1 is a possible D gene (5 bases). Deletions cut 3 bases from V and 5 bases from J, with 14 bases between. This CDR3 is built from 14 residues. The V gene's germline CDR1 is SGHKS and CDR2 YYEKEE (reference sequence).

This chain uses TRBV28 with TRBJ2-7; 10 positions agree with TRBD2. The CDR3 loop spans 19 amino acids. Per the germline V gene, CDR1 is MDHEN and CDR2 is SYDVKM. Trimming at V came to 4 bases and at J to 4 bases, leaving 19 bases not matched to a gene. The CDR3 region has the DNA TGTGCCAGCAGTTCCTACGCCCCCCGCGAGCGGGAGGGCCATTACGAGCAGTACTTC. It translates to CASSSYAPREREGHYEQYF.

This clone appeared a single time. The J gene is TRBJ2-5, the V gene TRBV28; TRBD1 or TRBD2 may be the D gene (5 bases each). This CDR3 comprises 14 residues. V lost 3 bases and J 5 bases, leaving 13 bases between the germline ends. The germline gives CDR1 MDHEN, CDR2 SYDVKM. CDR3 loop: CASSFRSRGETQYF. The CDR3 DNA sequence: TGTGCCAGCAGTTTCCGCTCGAGGGGCGAGACCCAGTACTTC.

Here the CDR3 DNA reads TGTGCCACCCGGGGGGGGACTGAAGCTTTCTTT. Its translation is CATRGGTEAFF. V and J are TRBV6-1 and TRBJ1-1, with D perhaps TRBD1 (5 bases). Germline V CDR1 and CDR2: MNHNS, SASEGT. The CDR3 totals 11 residues. Trimming took off 10 bases at V and 5 bases at J, with 11 bases between the two ends.

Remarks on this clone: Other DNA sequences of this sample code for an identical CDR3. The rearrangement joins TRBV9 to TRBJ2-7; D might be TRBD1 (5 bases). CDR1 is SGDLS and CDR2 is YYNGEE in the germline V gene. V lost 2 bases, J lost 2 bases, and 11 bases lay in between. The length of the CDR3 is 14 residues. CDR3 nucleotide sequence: TGTGCCAGCAGCGTTGGGGCCAGTACCTACGAGCAGTACTTC. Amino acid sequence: CASSVGASTYEQYF.

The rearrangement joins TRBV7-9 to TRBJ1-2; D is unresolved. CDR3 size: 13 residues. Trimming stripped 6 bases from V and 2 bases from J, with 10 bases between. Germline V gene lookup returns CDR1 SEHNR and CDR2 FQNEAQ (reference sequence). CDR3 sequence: CASRLLGNYGYTF. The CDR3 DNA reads TGTGCCAGCAGACTTCTCGGCAACTATGGCTACACCTTC.

CDR3 loop: CASSLVQGILTYEQYF. CDR3 sequence (DNA): TGTGCCAGCAGCTTAGTCCAGGGTATCCTGACCTACGAGCAGTACTTC. The chain carries TRBV11-2 and TRBJ2-7; D possibly corresponds to TRBD1 (5 bases). Germline loops: CDR1 SGHAT, CDR2 FQNNGV. The CDR3 spans 16 residues. V lost 1 base, J lost 2 bases, and 15 bases lay in between.

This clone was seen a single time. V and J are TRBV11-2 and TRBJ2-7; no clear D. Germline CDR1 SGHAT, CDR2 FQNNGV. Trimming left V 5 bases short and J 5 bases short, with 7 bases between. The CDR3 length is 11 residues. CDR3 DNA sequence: TGTGCCAGCAGCGACCTCAACGAGCAGTACTTC. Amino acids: CASSDLNEQYF.

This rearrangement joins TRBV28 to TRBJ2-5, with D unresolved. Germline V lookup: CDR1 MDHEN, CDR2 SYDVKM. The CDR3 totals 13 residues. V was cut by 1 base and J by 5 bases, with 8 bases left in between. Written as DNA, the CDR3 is TGTGCCAGCAGTTTATCCAGGTTGGAGACCCAGTACTTC. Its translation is CASSLSRLETQYF.

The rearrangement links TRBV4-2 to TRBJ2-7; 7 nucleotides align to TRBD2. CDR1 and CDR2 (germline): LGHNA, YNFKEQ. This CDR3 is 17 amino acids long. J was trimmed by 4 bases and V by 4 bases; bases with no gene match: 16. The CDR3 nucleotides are TGTGCCAGCAGCCCCTCTCCACGGGCGGGAGCGGGTTACGAGCAGTACTTC. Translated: CASSPSPRAGAGYEQYF.

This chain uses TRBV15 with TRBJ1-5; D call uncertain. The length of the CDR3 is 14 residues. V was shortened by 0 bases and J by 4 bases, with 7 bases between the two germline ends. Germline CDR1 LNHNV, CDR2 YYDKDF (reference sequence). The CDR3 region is CATSRDIDNQPQHF. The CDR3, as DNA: TGTGCCACCAGCAGAGATATCGATAATCAGCCCCAGCATTTT.

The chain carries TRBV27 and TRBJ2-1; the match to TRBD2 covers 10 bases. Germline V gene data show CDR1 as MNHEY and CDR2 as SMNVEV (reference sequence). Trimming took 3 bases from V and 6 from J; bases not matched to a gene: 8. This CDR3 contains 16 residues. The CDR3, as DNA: TGTGCCAGCAGTTTCTCTCGGACTAGCGGAACCAATGAGCAGTTCTTC. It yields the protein CASSFSRTSGTNEQFF.

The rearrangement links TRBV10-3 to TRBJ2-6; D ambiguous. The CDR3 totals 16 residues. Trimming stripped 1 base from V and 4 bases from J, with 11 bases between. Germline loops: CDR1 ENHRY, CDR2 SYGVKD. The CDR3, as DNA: TGTGCCATCAGTGAGTTAAGTTACTCCGGGGCCAACGTCCTGACTTTC. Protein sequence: CAISELSYSGANVLTF.

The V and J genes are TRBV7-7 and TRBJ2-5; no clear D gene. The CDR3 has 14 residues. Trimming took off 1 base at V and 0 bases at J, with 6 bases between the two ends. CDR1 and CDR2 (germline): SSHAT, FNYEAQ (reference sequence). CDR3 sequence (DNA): TGTGCCAGCAGCTTAGATCCGTACCAAGAGACCCAGTACTTC. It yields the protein CASSLDPYQETQYF.

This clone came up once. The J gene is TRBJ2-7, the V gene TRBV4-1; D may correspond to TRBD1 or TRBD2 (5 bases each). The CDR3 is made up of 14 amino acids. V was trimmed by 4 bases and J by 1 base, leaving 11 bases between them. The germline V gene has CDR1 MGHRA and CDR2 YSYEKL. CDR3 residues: CASSLRDRSYEQYF. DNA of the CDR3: TGCGCCAGCAGCCTCCGGGACCGATCCTACGAGCAGTACTTC.

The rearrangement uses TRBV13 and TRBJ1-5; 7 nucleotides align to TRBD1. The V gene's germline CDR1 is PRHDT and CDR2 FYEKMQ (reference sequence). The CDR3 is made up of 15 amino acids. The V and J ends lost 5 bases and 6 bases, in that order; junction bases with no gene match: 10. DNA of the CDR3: TGTGCCAGCAGCACCGGGACAGCGGGGGGTCAGCCCCAGCATTTT. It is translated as CASSTGTAGGQPQHF.

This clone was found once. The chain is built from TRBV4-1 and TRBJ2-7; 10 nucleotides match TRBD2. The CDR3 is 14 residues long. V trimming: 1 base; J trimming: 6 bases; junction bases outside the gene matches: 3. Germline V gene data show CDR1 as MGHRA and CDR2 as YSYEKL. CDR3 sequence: CASSQVGTSVEQYF. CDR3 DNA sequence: TGCGCCAGCAGCCAAGTCGGGACTAGCGTCGAGCAGTACTTC.

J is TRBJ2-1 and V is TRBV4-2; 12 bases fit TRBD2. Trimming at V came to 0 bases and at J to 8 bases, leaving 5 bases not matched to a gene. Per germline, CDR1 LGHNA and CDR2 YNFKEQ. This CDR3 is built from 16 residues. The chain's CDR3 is CASSQEGLAGGYEQFF. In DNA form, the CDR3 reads TGTGCCAGCAGCCAAGAAGGGCTAGCGGGAGGGTATGAGCAGTTCTTC.

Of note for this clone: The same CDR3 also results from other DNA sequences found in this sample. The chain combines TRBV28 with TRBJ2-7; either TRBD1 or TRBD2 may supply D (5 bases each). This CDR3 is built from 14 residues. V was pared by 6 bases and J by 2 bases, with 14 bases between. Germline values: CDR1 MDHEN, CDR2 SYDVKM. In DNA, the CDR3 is TGTGCCAGCAGCCCCCGGGGCAGCGCCTACGAGCAGTACTTC. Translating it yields CASSPRGSAYEQYF.

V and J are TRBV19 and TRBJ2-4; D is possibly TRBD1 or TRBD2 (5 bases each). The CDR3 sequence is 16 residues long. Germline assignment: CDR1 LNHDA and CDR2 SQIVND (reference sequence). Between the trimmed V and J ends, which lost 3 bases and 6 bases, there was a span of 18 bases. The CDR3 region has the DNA TGTGCCAGTAGTATCCTTCCCAGGGAGCGCGGAAACATTCAGTACTTC. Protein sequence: CASSILPRERGNIQYF.

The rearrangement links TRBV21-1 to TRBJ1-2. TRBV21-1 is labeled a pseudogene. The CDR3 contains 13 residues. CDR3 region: CASSKSGDPGYTF. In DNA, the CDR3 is TGTGCCAGCAGCAAATCGGGGGACCCTGGCTACACCTTC.

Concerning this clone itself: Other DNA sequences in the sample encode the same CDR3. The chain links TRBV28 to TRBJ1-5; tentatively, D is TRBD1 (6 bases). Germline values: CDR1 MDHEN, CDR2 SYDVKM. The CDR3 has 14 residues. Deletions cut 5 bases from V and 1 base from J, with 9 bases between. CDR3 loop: CASSLGQSNQPQHF. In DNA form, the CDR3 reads TGTGCCAGCAGTCTCGGACAGAGCAATCAGCCCCAGCATTTT.

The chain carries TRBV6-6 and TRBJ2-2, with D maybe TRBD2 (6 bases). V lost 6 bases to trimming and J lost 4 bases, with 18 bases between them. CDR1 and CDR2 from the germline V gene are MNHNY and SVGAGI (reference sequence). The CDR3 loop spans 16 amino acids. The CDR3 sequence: CASSSGTSWSTGELFF. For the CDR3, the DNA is TGTGCCAGCAGCTCCGGGACTTCCTGGAGCACCGGGGAGCTGTTTTTT.